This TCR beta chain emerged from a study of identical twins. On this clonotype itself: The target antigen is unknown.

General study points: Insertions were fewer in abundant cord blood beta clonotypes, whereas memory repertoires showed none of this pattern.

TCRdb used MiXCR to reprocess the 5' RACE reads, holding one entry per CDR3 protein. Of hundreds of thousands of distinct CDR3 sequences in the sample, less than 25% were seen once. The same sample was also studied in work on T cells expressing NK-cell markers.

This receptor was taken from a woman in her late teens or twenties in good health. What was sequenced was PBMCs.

CDR3 DNA: TGTGCCAGCAGCATCAGCCCCGCGGGCTACACCTTC. Translating gives CASSISPAGYTF. The chain employs TRBV7-9 and TRBJ1-2; no clear D gene. The CDR3 is 12 residues long. CDR1 SEHNR and CDR2 FQNEAQ come from the germline V gene (reference sequence). V lost 5 bases and J 8 bases, leaving 12 bases between the germline ends.